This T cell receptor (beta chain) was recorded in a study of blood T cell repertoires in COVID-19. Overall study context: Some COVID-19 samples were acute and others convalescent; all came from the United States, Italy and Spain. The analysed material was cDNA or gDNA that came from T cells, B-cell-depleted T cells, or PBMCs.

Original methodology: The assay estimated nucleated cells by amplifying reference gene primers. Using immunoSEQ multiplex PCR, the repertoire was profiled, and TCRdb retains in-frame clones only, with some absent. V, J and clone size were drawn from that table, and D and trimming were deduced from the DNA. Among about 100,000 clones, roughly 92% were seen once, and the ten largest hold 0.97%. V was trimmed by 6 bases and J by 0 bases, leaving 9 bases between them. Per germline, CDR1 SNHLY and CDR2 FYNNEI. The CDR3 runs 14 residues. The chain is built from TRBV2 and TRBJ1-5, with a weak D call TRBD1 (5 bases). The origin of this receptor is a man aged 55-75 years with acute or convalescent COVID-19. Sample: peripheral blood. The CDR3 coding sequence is TGTGCCAGCAGGGTTGACAGTAGCAATCAGCCCCAGCATTTT. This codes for CASRVDSSNQPQHF. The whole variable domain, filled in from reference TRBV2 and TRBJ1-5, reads EPEVTQTPSHQVTQMGQEVILRCVPISNHLYFYWYRQILGQKVEFLVSFYNNEISEKSEIFDDQFSVERPDGSNFTLKIRSTKLEDSAMYFCASRVDSSNQPQHFGDGTRLSIL.